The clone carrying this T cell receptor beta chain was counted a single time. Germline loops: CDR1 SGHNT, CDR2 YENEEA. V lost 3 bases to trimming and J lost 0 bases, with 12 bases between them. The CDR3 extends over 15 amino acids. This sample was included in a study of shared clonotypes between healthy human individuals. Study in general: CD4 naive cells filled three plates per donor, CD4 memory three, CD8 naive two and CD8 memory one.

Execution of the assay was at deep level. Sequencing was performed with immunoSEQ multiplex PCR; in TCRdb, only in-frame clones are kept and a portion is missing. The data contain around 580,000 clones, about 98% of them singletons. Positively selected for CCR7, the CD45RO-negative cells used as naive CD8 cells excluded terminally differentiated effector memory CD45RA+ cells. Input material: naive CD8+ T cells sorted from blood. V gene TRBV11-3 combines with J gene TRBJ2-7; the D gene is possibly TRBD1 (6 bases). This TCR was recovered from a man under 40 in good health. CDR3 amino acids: CASSLDSADSYEQYF. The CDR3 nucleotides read TGTGCCAGCAGCTTGGACAGCGCTGACTCCTACGAGCAGTACTTC. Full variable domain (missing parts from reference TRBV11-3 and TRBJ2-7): EAGVVQSPRYKIIEKKQPVAFWCNPISGHNTLYWYLQNLGQGPELLIRYENEEAVDDSQLPKDRFSAERLKGVDSTLKIQPAELGDSAVYLCASSLDSADSYEQYFGPGTRLTVT.